Presented here are 23 T cell receptor beta chains from one specimen sequenced in a study of cytomegalovirus exposure and HLA in healthy donors. Primers for the PCR totalled 60 Vbeta and 13 Jbeta. Sequencing used immunoSEQ multiplex PCR; TCRdb keeps in-frame clones, though not all of them. The sample holds about 130,000 clones. The material sequenced was PBMCs. Receptor source: a woman aged 40 to 50 in good health and CMV-seronegative.

The rearrangement uses TRBV27 and TRBJ2-7; TRBD1 is a possible D gene (6 bases). CDR1 is MNHEY and CDR2 is SMNVEV in the germline V gene (reference sequence). V gave up 1 base and J gave up 6 bases, with 13 bases separating them. The CDR3 length is 14 residues. The CDR3 sequence is CASSLFRQEVEQYF. CDR3 in DNA: TGTGCCAGCAGTTTATTCCGACAGGAGGTCGAGCAGTACTTC.

This chain connects TRBV14 to TRBJ1-4, with D possibly matching TRBD1 (5 bases). In germline, CDR1 is SGHDN, CDR2 FVKESK. This CDR3 has 16 amino acids. The V end lost 4 bases, the J end lost 0 bases, and 12 bases lay between the germline ends. The CDR3 protein is CASSPTGGATNEKLFF. CDR3 sequence (DNA): TGTGCCAGCAGCCCAACGGGGGGGGCAACTAATGAAAAACTGTTTTTT.

The chain employs TRBV19 and TRBJ1-4; possibly TRBD1 for D (6 bases). This CDR3 contains 14 residues. V lost 3 bases, J lost 5 bases, and 10 bases lay in between. Germline assignment: CDR1 LNHDA and CDR2 SQIVND (reference sequence). The CDR3 DNA reads as TGTGCCAGTAGTATGGGACACGGGAATGAAAAACTGTTTTTT. The encoded protein is CASSMGHGNEKLFF.

The V call is TRBV5-1, the J call TRBJ2-1; the D gene is possibly TRBD1 (5 bases). The germline gives CDR1 SGHRS, CDR2 YFSETQ. Deletions cut 4 bases from V and 2 bases from J, with 13 bases between. This CDR3 has 15 amino acids. CDR3 protein: CASSMGQGPYNEQFF. CDR3 coding DNA: TGCGCCAGCAGCATGGGGCAGGGCCCCTACAATGAGCAGTTCTTC.

V is TRBV11-2 and J is TRBJ2-5; TRBD2 might be the D (6 bases). CDR3 length equals 16 residues. Trimming pared 5 bases from V and 3 bases from J, leaving 19 bases between. Germline CDR1 and CDR2: SGHAT and FQNNGV. The CDR3: CASSRLISGAKETQYF. DNA for the CDR3: TGTGCCAGCAGCCGTCTTATTAGCGGTGCAAAAGAGACCCAGTACTTC. Filled out from reference TRBV11-2 and TRBJ2-5, the complete variable domain reads EAGVAQSPRYKIIEKRQSVAFWCNPISGHATLYWYQQILGQGPKLLIQFQNNGVVDDSQLPKDRFSAERLKGVDSTLKIQPAKLEDSAVYLCASSRLISGAKETQYFGPGTRLLVL.

CDR3 protein: CASSLALGGPAETQYF. The CDR3 DNA reads as TGTGCCAGCAGCTTAGCGCTCGGCGGTCCCGCCGAGACCCAGTACTTC. The chain carries TRBV11-1 and TRBJ2-5; D gene unclear. Germline V gene data show CDR1 as SGHAT and CDR2 as FQDESV (reference sequence). Trimming shortened V by 0 bases and J by 5 bases, and 16 bases separated the two germline ends. The CDR3 has 16 residues.

This chain joins TRBV7-3 and TRBJ2-3; D is uncertain. CDR3 length: 12 amino acids. Looked up from germline, CDR1 is SGHTA and CDR2 is FQGTGA. Trimming stripped 5 bases from V and 3 bases from J, with 6 bases between. In DNA, the CDR3 is TGTGCCAGCAGCCCCCAGACAGATACGCAGTATTTT. It is translated as CASSPQTDTQYF.

The chain is built from TRBV10-3 and TRBJ1-2; no firm D call. V was cut by 6 bases and J by 7 bases, with 18 bases left in between. There are 14 residues in the CDR3. The V gene's germline CDR1 is ENHRY and CDR2 SYGVKD. CDR3 region: CAISSTYQPGGYTF. In nucleotides, the CDR3 is TGTGCCATCAGCTCGACCTACCAACCGGGTGGCTACACCTTC.

The chain couples TRBV18 to TRBJ2-3; D remains unclear. Germline V gives CDR1 KGHSH, CDR2 LQKENI. Trimming removed 3 bases from V and 5 bases from J, with 18 bases in between. The CDR3 runs to 16 residues. This chain's CDR3 is CASSPRPPRGGDTQYF. In DNA form, the CDR3 reads TGTGCCAGCTCACCTCGACCGCCCAGAGGCGGAGATACGCAGTATTTT.

The chain couples TRBV9 to TRBJ2-1, with 9 bases lining up with TRBD1. J gave up 1 base and V 0 bases, and 2 bases lay outside the gene matches. The CDR3 is made up of 16 amino acids. Per the germline V gene, CDR1 is SGDLS and CDR2 is YYNGEE. The CDR3 coding sequence is TGTGCCAGCAGCGTAGTAGGGACAGGGTCCTACAATGAGCAGTTCTTC. Its protein is CASSVVGTGSYNEQFF.

The CDR3 sequence: CASSRANNQPQHF. The CDR3 coding sequence is TGTGCCAGTAGTAGGGCTAATAATCAGCCCCAGCATTTT. The J gene is TRBJ1-5, the V gene TRBV19; no firm D call. V shed 4 bases and J shed 4 bases, with 8 bases lying between them. The germline V gene encodes CDR1 LNHDA and CDR2 SQIVND (reference sequence). The CDR3 length is 13 residues. Filled out from reference TRBV19 and TRBJ1-5, the complete variable domain reads DGGITQSPKYLFRKEGQNVTLSCEQNLNHDAMYWYRQDPGQGLRLIYYSQIVNDFQKGDIAEGYSVSREKKESFPLTVTSAQKNPTAFYLCASSRANNQPQHFGDGTRLSIL.

V is TRBV6-5 and J is TRBJ1-1, with unresolved D. V was cut by 5 bases and J by 4 bases, with 17 bases left in between. This CDR3 comprises 15 residues. Germline CDR1 MNHEY, CDR2 SVGAGI. The CDR3 bases are TGTGCCAGCAGTCTTACCGGTCTGCTGAGCACTGAAGCTTTCTTT. It specifies CASSLTGLLSTEAFF.

The chain links TRBV5-6 to TRBJ1-1; possible D gene TRBD1, 6 bases. The V end lost 5 bases, the J end lost 0 bases, and 17 bases lay between the germline ends. Germline V gene data show CDR1 as SGHDT and CDR2 as YYEEEE. This CDR3 is 16 amino acids long. The CDR3 region has the DNA TGTGCCAGCAGAGAGACAGGCGGATACATGAACACTGAAGCTTTCTTT. Residues: CASRETGGYMNTEAFF.

The rearrangement uses TRBV7-9 and TRBJ1-5; 8 bases are a match to TRBD1. V shed 4 bases, J shed 6 bases, and the junction held 8 bases outside the gene matches. This CDR3 has 15 amino acids. Germline V gives CDR1 SEHNR, CDR2 FQNEAQ (reference sequence). CDR3 nucleotides: TGTGCCAGCAGCTCCCAGACAGGGGATGGTCAGCCCCAGCATTTT. Its protein product is CASSSQTGDGQPQHF.

The J gene is TRBJ2-1, the V gene TRBV6-5, with D possibly matching TRBD1 (6 bases). The CDR3 has 13 amino acids. Trimming left V 6 bases short and J 7 bases short, with 13 bases between. CDR1 and CDR2 from the germline V gene are MNHEY and SVGAGI. The CDR3 nucleotides are TGTGCCAGCAGACTTGGACAGTTTAATGAGCAGTTCTTC. Residues: CASRLGQFNEQFF.

For the CDR3, the DNA is TGTGCCAGTAGTGTACACAGCACAGATACGCAGTATTTT. It translates to CASSVHSTDTQYF. The V and J genes are TRBV19 and TRBJ2-3; D is unclear. The V gene's germline CDR1 is LNHDA and CDR2 SQIVND (reference sequence). The CDR3 length is 13 residues. The V end lost 5 bases, the J end lost 0 bases, and 6 bases lay between the germline ends.

V and J are TRBV12-5 and TRBJ2-5, with D hard to call. This CDR3 has 12 amino acids. Trimming removed 6 bases from V and 7 bases from J, with 12 bases in between. CDR1 and CDR2 from the germline V gene are LGHNT and FRNRAP. The CDR3 sequence: CASGPSPGTQYF. The CDR3 region has the DNA TGTGCTAGTGGACCAAGCCCTGGGACCCAGTACTTC.

This rearrangement joins TRBV28 to TRBJ1-6; a possible D gene is TRBD1 (5 bases). Germline values: CDR1 MDHEN, CDR2 SYDVKM. Between the trimmed V and J ends, which lost 7 bases and 7 bases, there was a span of 8 bases. CDR3 length equals 12 residues. The CDR3 here is CASKDNNSPLHF. CDR3 nucleotides: TGTGCCAGCAAGGACAACAATTCACCCCTCCACTTT.

CDR3 DNA sequence: TGTGCCAGCAGTTCCCAGACTAGCGGGGGAGAGACCCAGTACTTC. Its protein is CASSSQTSGGETQYF. The chain has TRBV6-6 and TRBJ2-5; 12 bases match TRBD2. The V segment lost 4 bases and the J segment 4 bases; nucleotides outside the gene matches: 4. Germline values: CDR1 MNHNY, CDR2 SVGAGI (reference sequence). The CDR3 runs to 15 residues.

The CDR3 reads CASSMAGAGSPLHF. The CDR3 coding sequence is TGTGCCAGTAGTATGGCGGGGGCCGGGTCACCCCTCCACTTT. The chain joins TRBV19 to TRBJ1-6, with D possibly matching TRBD1 (6 bases). Germline V gene lookup returns CDR1 LNHDA and CDR2 SQIVND (reference sequence). The CDR3 extends over 14 amino acids. The V gene lost 3 bases and the J gene lost 10 bases, with 13 bases spanning the gap.

As to this clone: The junction differs from germline at one of its ends, possibly a read error. The rearrangement joins TRBV4-2 to TRBJ2-3; no reliable D call. In germline, CDR1 is LGHNA, CDR2 YNFKEQ. The CDR3 contains 12 residues. The CDR3 DNA reads as TGTGCCAGCAGCCAAGACACAAATACGCAGTATTTT. Translated, it gives CASSQDTNTQYF.

The rearrangement uses TRBV7-9 and TRBJ1-2; 9 bases align to TRBD1. The V segment lost 5 bases and the J segment 8 bases; nucleotides outside the gene matches: 12. The CDR3 runs to 15 residues. Germline V gives CDR1 SEHNR, CDR2 FQNEAQ (reference sequence). CDR3 sequence reads: CASSLGTGRTSGYTF. CDR3 DNA sequence: TGTGCCAGCAGCCTCGGGACAGGGAGGACGAGCGGCTACACCTTC.

This sequence joins TRBV6-4 and TRBJ2-3; TRBD1 matches 10 bases. The length of the CDR3 is 16 residues. Germline V gives CDR1 MRHNA, CDR2 SNTAGT. V was pared by 0 bases and J by 2 bases, with 2 bases of the junction left unmatched. The CDR3 region has the DNA TGTGCCAGCAGTGACTCTGGACAGGGGGACACAGATACGCAGTATTTT. Its translation is CASSDSGQGDTDTQYF.